This T cell receptor beta chain was identified in a study of blood T cells in healthy people across ages. Study results and caveats: Per-million-T-cell TCR beta diversity fell roughly linearly with age.

This clonotype was seen more than once but under ten times. Its antigen is unidentified. The sample, about 10 milliliters of peripheral blood, was drawn from each donor. Extraction yielded at least 6 micrograms of total RNA per sample. A second PCR of about 7 to 11 cycles used a sample-barcoded 5' primer and a J-beta primer mix. TCRdb recomputed calls from the 5' RACE reads with MiXCR, one row per CDR3 protein. This table holds about 900,000 distinct CDR3 sequences, 45% to 50% found once. Germline CDR1 reads SGHNT; CDR2 reads YYREEE (reference sequence). The V end lost 2 bases, the J end lost 7 bases, and 13 bases lay between the germline ends. The CDR3 totals 13 residues.

What was sequenced was blood. The receptor comes from a man in his thirties or forties in good health. The chain joins TRBV5-4 to TRBJ2-7; a weak D match, TRBD1 (6 bases). CDR3: CASSFEGVREQYF. In DNA form, the CDR3 reads TGTGCCAGCAGCTTCGAGGGGGTCAGGGAGCAGTACTTC.